The 7 T cell receptor beta chains in this list originate from one sample, sequenced in a study of CD8 T cells in Susac syndrome. RNA in amounts of about 0.45 to 1 ug was reverse transcribed with random hexamers. TCRdb reprocessed the immunoSEQ multiplex PCR reads with MiXCR, giving one entry per CDR3 protein. This sample yields approximately 100,000 distinct CDR3 sequences, of which 90% to 96% are seen a single time; approximately 0.093% belongs to the top ten. Material for sequencing was CD4+ T cells from PBMCs. The receptors were gathered from a human donor in good health.

The rearrangement uses TRBV30 and TRBJ2-5; the match to TRBD1 covers 11 bases. With 4 bases clipped from V and 5 bases from J, the junction kept 3 bases outside the gene matches. From germline, CDR1 is GTSNPN and CDR2 SVGIG (reference sequence). This CDR3 region has 13 residues. CDR3 sequence reads: CAWNRDRGETQYF. In DNA form, the CDR3 reads TGTGCCTGGAACCGGGACAGGGGGGAGACCCAGTACTTC.

The chain links TRBV5-1 to TRBJ1-1; perhaps TRBD1 as D (6 bases). The CDR3 contains 15 residues. With 4 bases removed from V and 4 bases from J, the gap between germline ends came to 17 bases. Per the germline V gene, CDR1 is SGHRS and CDR2 is YFSETQ. The CDR3 sequence is CASSQGGMTSTEAFF. DNA for the CDR3: TGCGCCAGCAGCCAAGGGGGGATGACGAGCACTGAAGCTTTCTTT.

The V gene is TRBV12-3 or TRBV12-4, the J gene TRBJ1-4; TRBD1 matches at 8 bases. This CDR3 contains 15 residues. Germline trimming cut 6 bases from V and 8 bases from J; bases unmatched to any gene: 11. The CDR3 spells CASSHRGRGSEKLFF. DNA for the CDR3: TGTGCCAGCAGCCACAGGGGGAGAGGGAGCGAAAAACTGTTTTTT.

Only one count was recorded for this clonotype. This chain joins TRBV7-6 and TRBJ2-3; TRBD2 matches 7 bases. The CDR3 consists of 13 residues. Germline loops: CDR1 SGHVS, CDR2 FNYEAQ. The trim removed 5 bases at V and 4 bases at J, leaving 3 bases unmatched. The CDR3 sequence is CASSRGGADTQYF. The DNA of the CDR3 is TGTGCCAGCAGCCGCGGGGGTGCAGATACGCAGTATTTT.

The CDR3, as DNA: TGCGCCAGCAGCCCACTAAGGCGACAGGGACCTTCCTACGAGCAGTACTTC. It yields the protein CASSPLRRQGPSYEQYF. The genes are TRBV5-1 and TRBJ2-7, with 7 positions matching TRBD1. The germline V gene encodes CDR1 SGHRS and CDR2 YFSETQ. The CDR3 is 17 residues long. The V gene end was trimmed by 4 bases and the J gene end by 1 base; junction bases not matched to a gene: 14.

The genes are TRBV5-1 and TRBJ2-1, with D perhaps assigned TRBD1 or TRBD2 (5 bases each). CDR1 and CDR2 (germline): SGHRS, YFSETQ. This CDR3 has 15 residues. The ends were cut back, 0 bases at V and 4 bases at J, with 11 bases in the middle. The CDR3 region is CASSLGGTLYNEQFF. CDR3 nucleotide sequence: TGCGCCAGCAGCTTGGGAGGGACCCTGTACAATGAGCAGTTCTTC.

The chain recombines TRBV2 with TRBJ1-2; D perhaps matches TRBD1 (5 bases). The CDR3 is 14 residues long. V was trimmed by 0 bases and J by 7 bases, leaving 12 bases between them. Germline V gene data show CDR1 as SNHLY and CDR2 as FYNNEI. The CDR3 DNA sequence: TGTGCCAGCAGTGAAGCGGGCAGGGATGCTGGCTACACCTTC. As protein: CASSEAGRDAGYTF.